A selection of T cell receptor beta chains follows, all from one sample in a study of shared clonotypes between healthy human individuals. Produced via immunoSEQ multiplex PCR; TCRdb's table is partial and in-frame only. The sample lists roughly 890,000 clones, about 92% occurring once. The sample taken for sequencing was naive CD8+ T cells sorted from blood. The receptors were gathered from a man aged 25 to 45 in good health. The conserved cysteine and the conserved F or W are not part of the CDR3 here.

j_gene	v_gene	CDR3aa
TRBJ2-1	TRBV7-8	ASSRKPRGVYNEQF
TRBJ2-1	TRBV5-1	ASSNRSGTYNEQF
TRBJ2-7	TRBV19	ASSAGGLTYEQY
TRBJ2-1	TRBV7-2	ASSLGTPPANEQF
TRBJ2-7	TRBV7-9	ASSPRRSGAYEQY
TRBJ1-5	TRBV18	ASSPTGGGNQPQH
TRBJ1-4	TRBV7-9	ASTWGATNEKLF
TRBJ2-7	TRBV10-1	ASSEERSRSYEQY
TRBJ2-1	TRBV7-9	ASTAQDRGVNEQF
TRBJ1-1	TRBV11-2	ASRPGQNTEAF
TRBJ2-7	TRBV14	ASSQDGRPTAYEQY
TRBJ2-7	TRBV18	ASSPPEGGTYEQY
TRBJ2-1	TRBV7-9	ASSPRFGDPSYNEQF
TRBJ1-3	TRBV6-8	ASRFPDRLSGNTIY
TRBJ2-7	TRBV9	ASSVGPSGSSYEQY
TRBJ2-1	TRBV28	ASSLWSYNEQF
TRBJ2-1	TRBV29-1	SGRTGISYEQF
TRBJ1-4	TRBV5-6	ASSLAEDGSNEKLF
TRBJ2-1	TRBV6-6	ASSYSGGERF
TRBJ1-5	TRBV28	ASRRGLGYQPQH
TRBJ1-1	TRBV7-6	ASSLAEDEAF
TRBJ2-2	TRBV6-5	ASSFWTSGTTGELF
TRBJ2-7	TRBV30	AWSVGTGRYEQY
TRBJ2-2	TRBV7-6	ASSFILTSGNTGELF
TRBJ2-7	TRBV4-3	ASSQDRRLVDEQY